This T cell receptor (beta chain) was obtained from a study of post-analysis software for immune sequencing data. Whole-study results and caveats: Strong co-clustering by F measure was evident for samples that had been prepared in the same batch. Patients carried roughly 5 TRBV segments more frequently than controls did, and TRBV5-6, TRBV5-1 and TRBV20-1 were among them.

The length of the CDR3 is 12 residues. Trimming shortened V by 3 bases and J by 13 bases, and 15 bases separated the two germline ends. Unique-molecular-identifier-tagged TCR beta cDNA libraries were used. TCRdb passed the PCR reads through MiXCR, listing each CDR3 protein once. The profile shows hundreds of thousands of distinct CDR3 sequences, about a third of them singletons. This clonotype has a handful of counts. Its antigen remains unidentified. The sample comprised blood. The genes are TRBV12-3 or TRBV12-4 and TRBJ1-2; a weak D match, TRBD1 (6 bases). The receptor comes from a girl aged 5 to 17 with multiple sclerosis. CDR3 in DNA: TGTGCCAGCAGTTTGTCGGGGGACACCCGCACCTTC. Protein sequence: CASSLSGDTRTF.